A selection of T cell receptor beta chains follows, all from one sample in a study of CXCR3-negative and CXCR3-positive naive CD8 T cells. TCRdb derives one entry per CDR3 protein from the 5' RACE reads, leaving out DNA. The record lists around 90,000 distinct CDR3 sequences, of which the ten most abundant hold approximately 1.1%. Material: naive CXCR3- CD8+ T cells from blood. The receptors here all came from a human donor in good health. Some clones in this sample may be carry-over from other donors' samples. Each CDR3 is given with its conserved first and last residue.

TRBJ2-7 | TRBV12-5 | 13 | CASGSGQGYEQYF
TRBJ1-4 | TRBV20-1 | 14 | CSALQPATNEKLFF
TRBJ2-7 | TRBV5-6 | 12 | CASSLLPYEQYF
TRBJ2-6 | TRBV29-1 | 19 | CSVEDRGQGWTSGANVLTF
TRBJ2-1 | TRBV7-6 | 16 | CASSLESGDAYNEQFF
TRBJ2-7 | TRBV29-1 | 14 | CSVRTGGSSYEQYF
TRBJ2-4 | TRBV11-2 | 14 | CASSLGEGGDIQYF
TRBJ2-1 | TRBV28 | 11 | CASRQTNEQFF
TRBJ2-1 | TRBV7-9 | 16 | CASSLGVPSYYNEQFF
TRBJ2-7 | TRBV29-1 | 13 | CSVEPTDTDTQYF
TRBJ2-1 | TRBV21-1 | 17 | CASSKAGTGRRHNEQFF
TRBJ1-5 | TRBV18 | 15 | CASSPPGNSNQPQHF
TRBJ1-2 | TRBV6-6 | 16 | CASSSSKDGQFLGYTF
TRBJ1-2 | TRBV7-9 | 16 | CASSSSQDTATYGYTF
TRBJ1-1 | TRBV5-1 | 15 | CASSLGWETNTEAFF
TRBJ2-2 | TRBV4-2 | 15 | CASSPGQGGTGELFF
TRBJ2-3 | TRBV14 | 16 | CASSQGSGGATDTQYF
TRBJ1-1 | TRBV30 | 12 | CAWSEGRPEAFF
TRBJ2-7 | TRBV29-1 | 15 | CSVAGGSLAAYEQYF
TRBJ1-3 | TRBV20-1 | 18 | CSARDSLGQGYSGNTIYF
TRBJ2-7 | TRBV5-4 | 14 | CASSPGNSNYEQYF
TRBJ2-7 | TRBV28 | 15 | CASSYADTTAYEQYF
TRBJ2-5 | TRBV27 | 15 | CASKETSGFLETQYF
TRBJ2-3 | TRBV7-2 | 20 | CASSSPGQGDLTASTDTQYF
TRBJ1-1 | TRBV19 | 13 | CATFGPGATEAFF
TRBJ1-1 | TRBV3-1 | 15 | CASSQPGTANTEAFF
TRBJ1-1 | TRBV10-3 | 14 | CAISAPGAGAEAFF
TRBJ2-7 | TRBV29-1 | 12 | CSAEGAAYEQYF
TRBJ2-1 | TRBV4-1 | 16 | CASSPQAGGSYNEQFF
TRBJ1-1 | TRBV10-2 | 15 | CASSDIGRVNTEAFF
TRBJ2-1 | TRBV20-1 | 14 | CSARSGDLYNEQFF
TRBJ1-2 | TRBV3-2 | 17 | CASSQDQRTVLNYGYTF
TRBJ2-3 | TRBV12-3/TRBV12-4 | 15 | CASSLRASGTDTQYF